In its sample, the clone carrying this TCR beta chain was seen once. The sample belongs to a study of shared clonotypes between healthy human individuals. Produced via immunoSEQ multiplex PCR; TCRdb's table is partial and in-frame only. The sample consists of roughly 2,500,000 clones, approximately 93% of them appearing once. Germline V gene data show CDR1 as GTSNPN and CDR2 as SVGIG (reference sequence). Trimming pared 5 bases from V and 9 bases from J, leaving 14 bases between. The CDR3 spans 12 residues. Sequenced input: naive CD4+ T cells from PBMCs. Noted subset: CD45RA+ positively selected. The TCR comes from a man younger than 35 in good health. Some clones in this sample may be carry-over from other donors' samples. The gene calls are TRBV30 and TRBJ1-5; D not resolved. This CDR3 is CAWGEGLRPQHF. The CDR3 nucleotides are TGTGCCTGGGGGGAGGGCCTGCGGCCCCAGCATTTT.